The clone carrying this T cell receptor beta chain was observed a few times. What it binds is unknown. As for time point: week 11, during vaccination. It was 300 ug of mutant IDH1 20-mer peptide that made up each vaccine dose, given with topical imiquimod. Tumors from donors were new WHO grade 3 or 4 IDH1-mutant astrocytomas with ATRX loss. The repertoire was sequenced with immunoSEQ multiplex PCR; TCRdb's copy has only in-frame clones and lacks some. The data hold about 130,000 clones, with about four fifths observed a single time. The data are from a study of a mutant IDH1 vaccine in newly diagnosed glioma. The overall study: Vaccines were begun 4-6 weeks after radiotherapy alone, or with temozolomide cycles. Standard pretreatment was either radiotherapy, temozolomide, or, for most, radiochemotherapy with temozolomide.

Germline V gene sequence: CDR1 ENHRY, CDR2 SYGVKD. The CDR3 consists of 12 residues. V lost 3 bases to trimming and J lost 1 base, with 3 bases between them. The V call is TRBV10-3, the J call TRBJ1-1, with unresolved D. This clonotype originated in a man aged 40-50 years with glioma. The input for sequencing was PBMCs, taken from a glioma patient whose treatment included an IDH1 peptide vaccine. CDR3 sequence (DNA): TGTGCCATCAGTGATTGGAACACTGAAGCTTTCTTT. Its protein product is CAISDWNTEAFF.